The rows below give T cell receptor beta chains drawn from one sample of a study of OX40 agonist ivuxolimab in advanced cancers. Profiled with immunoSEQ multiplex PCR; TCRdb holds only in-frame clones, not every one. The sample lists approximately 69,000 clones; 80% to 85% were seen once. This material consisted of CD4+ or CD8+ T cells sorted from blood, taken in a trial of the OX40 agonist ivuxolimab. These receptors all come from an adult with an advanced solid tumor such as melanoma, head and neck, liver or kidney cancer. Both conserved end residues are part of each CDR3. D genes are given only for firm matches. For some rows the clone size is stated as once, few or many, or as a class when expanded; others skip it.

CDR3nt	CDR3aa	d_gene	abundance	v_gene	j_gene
TGCGCCAGCAGCTTGGCGCGTACCCCGGGAAACACCATATATTTT	CASSLARTPGNTIYF	.	.	TRBV5-1	TRBJ1-3
TGTGCCAGCAGTGAAGGGGGTCACAGGGTCGAACTGTTTTTT	CASSEGGHRVELFF	.	.	TRBV2	TRBJ1-4
TGTGCCAGTAGTAGTTCGGTCGGGGGGCTTGAGCGAGATACGCAGTATTTT	CASSSSVGGLERDTQYF	.	.	TRBV19	TRBJ2-3
TGCGCCAGCAGCCCGGTATTCGGGGACTATGGCTACACCTTC	CASSPVFGDYGYTF	.	few	TRBV5-1	TRBJ1-2
TGCAGCGTTGTTCCAGGGAACACTGAAGCTTTCTTT	CSVVPGNTEAFF	.	.	TRBV29-1	TRBJ1-1
TGTGCCAGCAGTTCCCCTCCCACAGGAATCTACGAGCAGTACTTC	CASSSPPTGIYEQYF	.	.	TRBV27	TRBJ2-7
TGTGCCAGCAGACTCGCAGGGGCAGTGAGAGAGACCCAGTACTTC	CASRLAGAVRETQYF	.	.	TRBV6-6	TRBJ2-5
TGTGCCAGCAGTTGGTACTCTGGGGCCAACGTCCTGACTTTC	CASSWYSGANVLTF	.	.	TRBV6-5	TRBJ2-6
TGTGCCAGCAGCACCCATGGGACAGGGGATTCACCCCTCCACTTT	CASSTHGTGDSPLHF	TRBD1	.	TRBV7-8	TRBJ1-6
TGTGCCAGCAGCTTGTGGGACTCTGGGGCCAACGTCCTGACTTTC	CASSLWDSGANVLTF	.	few	TRBV5-4	TRBJ2-6
TGTGCAAGTCGCAACGGGACAGGGGCCATCCAAGGGGTCTACGAGCAGTACTTC	CASRNGTGAIQGVYEQYF	.	.	TRBV12-2	TRBJ2-7
TGTGCCAGCAGCTTGGGAACCTCTGGGGCCAACGTCCTGACTTTC	CASSLGTSGANVLTF	.	.	TRBV7-9	TRBJ2-6
TGCGCCAGCCTAGGACCCACAGATACGCAGTATTTT	CASLGPTDTQYF	.	.	TRBV4-1	TRBJ2-3
TGTGCCAGCAGTGAGGGACAGGGGTTCCACTATGGCTACACCTTC	CASSEGQGFHYGYTF	TRBD1	.	TRBV6-4	TRBJ1-2
TGCGCCAGCAGCCAAGACTACACGGGGGTTCCAAATTCACCCCTCCACTTT	CASSQDYTGVPNSPLHF	.	.	TRBV4-3	TRBJ1-6
TGTGCCAGCAGTTACTCGACAGAGAATGAGCAGTTCTTC	CASSYSTENEQFF	.	.	TRBV6-6	TRBJ2-1
TGTGCCTGGAGCAAGTGGGGGGAGACCCAGTACTTC	CAWSKWGETQYF	.	few	TRBV30	TRBJ2-5
TGTGCCAGCAGGATGGACAGTCCCACCTATGGCTACACCTTC	CASRMDSPTYGYTF	.	.	TRBV6-1	TRBJ1-2
TGTGCCAGTAGGTTAGCCGGGGAGCTGTTTTTT	CASRLAGELFF	.	.	TRBV19	TRBJ2-2
TGCAGCGTTGGATCGGGACAAGGCTCTGGGGCCAACGTCCTGACTTTC	CSVGSGQGSGANVLTF	.	few	TRBV29-1	TRBJ2-6
TGTGCCAGCAGCCCCCCCGCGGTGGAGACCCAGTACTTC	CASSPPAVETQYF	.	.	TRBV7-9	TRBJ2-5
TGTGCCAGCAGTCCCCCCGGACAGGGTTATCAGCCCCAGCATTTT	CASSPPGQGYQPQHF	TRBD1	.	TRBV28	TRBJ1-5
TGTGCCAGCAGTCTGACCGGCTTGTCATCAACTGAAGCTTTCTTT	CASSLTGLSSTEAFF	.	.	TRBV6-6	TRBJ1-1
TGTGCCAGTAGTACCTCAGGGGGAGCGGATATAACCATGGGTCAAGAGACCCAGTACTTC	CASSTSGGADITMGQETQYF	TRBD1	.	TRBV19	TRBJ2-5
TGTGCCAGCAGTTTTCTCGGATCGGACAGGGTTAATCGGGAGCAGTTCTTC	CASSFLGSDRVNREQFF	TRBD1	.	TRBV27	TRBJ2-1
TGTGCCAGCAGGACCGGACTAGTTCAGAGCGAGTTCTTC	CASRTGLVQSEFF	TRBD2	.	TRBV6-5	TRBJ2-1
TGTGCCAGCAGTTTGGGGGGAGCGGAGTACGAGCAGTACTTC	CASSLGGAEYEQYF	.	.	TRBV6-6	TRBJ2-7
TGTGCCAGCAGCTTTCGAACCGGGACAGGAAACACCATATATTTT	CASSFRTGTGNTIYF	.	.	TRBV11-2	TRBJ1-3
TGTGCCAGCAGCGTAGGCCCGGGGGGCCAGGTAACTGAAGCTTTCTTT	CASSVGPGGQVTEAFF	.	.	TRBV9	TRBJ1-1
TGTGCCAGCACTTCTACCAAGGGGAAGGGTTCTGGAAATCAGCCCCAGCATTTT	CASTSTKGKGSGNQPQHF	.	.	TRBV28	TRBJ1-5
TGTGCCAGCAGATCGGGGGGGCAGGGAGATACGCAGTATTTT	CASRSGGQGDTQYF	TRBD2	.	TRBV7-8	TRBJ2-3
TGTGCCAGCAGCTTGGACCAGGGCTCCTACAATGAGCAGTTCTTC	CASSLDQGSYNEQFF	.	.	TRBV5-8	TRBJ2-1
TGTGCCAGCAGCTTAGATGGGCCCGGGGCCAACGTCCTGACTTTC	CASSLDGPGANVLTF	.	.	TRBV7-3	TRBJ2-6
TGTGCCAGCAGCTTAGCGGGGACGGTCGGGTCATCTAACTATGGCTACACCTTC	CASSLAGTVGSSNYGYTF	.	.	TRBV7-9	TRBJ1-2
TGTGCCTGGAGCCAGGGCACTGAAGCTTTCTTT	CAWSQGTEAFF	.	.	TRBV30	TRBJ1-1
TGCGCCAGCAGCTTGGTACAGCAGGGTGAGAACGAGCAGTACTTC	CASSLVQQGENEQYF	.	.	TRBV5-1	TRBJ2-7
TGTGCCAGCAATTCCCTGAGTGGGGAGACCCAGTACTTC	CASNSLSGETQYF	.	.	TRBV5-4	TRBJ2-5
TGTGCCAGCCAGGGGACAGGGGTTACCGGGGAGCTGTTTTTT	CASQGTGVTGELFF	TRBD1	.	TRBV7-2	TRBJ2-2
TGTGCCAGCAGCCTCCGACTAGCGGGGGACGAGCAGTACTTC	CASSLRLAGDEQYF	TRBD2	.	TRBV4-2	TRBJ2-7
TGCGCCAGCAGCTGGGGACAGGGAGACACTGAAGCTTTCTTT	CASSWGQGDTEAFF	TRBD1	.	TRBV5-1	TRBJ1-1
TGTGCCAGCAGCCAGAGGCTGCTCGGGGAGCTGTTTTTT	CASSQRLLGELFF	.	.	TRBV6-6	TRBJ2-2
TGTGCCAGCAGCTTGGGGGACAGGGTAGAGACCCAGTACTTC	CASSLGDRVETQYF	TRBD1	.	TRBV5-6	TRBJ2-5
TGCGCCAGCAGCCGGGACAGGTGGGATGAGCAGTTCTTC	CASSRDRWDEQFF	TRBD1	.	TRBV5-1	TRBJ2-1
TGTGCCAGTAGCAATGGTGGTTTGGAAGAGGGAAGTACCTACAATGAGCAGTTCTTC	CASSNGGLEEGSTYNEQFF	.	.	TRBV19	TRBJ2-1
TGTGCCAGCAGCTTCCTCCGGGACGGCTATGGCTACACCTTC	CASSFLRDGYGYTF	.	once	TRBV7-9	TRBJ1-2
TGTGTGGGACTAGCGGTAGAGACCCAGTACTTC	CVGLAVETQYF	TRBD2	.	TRBV2	TRBJ2-5
TGTGCCAGCAGCTCAAGGACTAGCGGGGGCACCGGGGAGCTGTTTTTT	CASSSRTSGGTGELFF	TRBD2	.	TRBV27	TRBJ2-2
TGTGCCAGCGAACTATTAGCGGGGGGCACCTACAATGAGCAGTTCTTC	CASELLAGGTYNEQFF	TRBD2	.	TRBV28	TRBJ2-1
TGTGCCAGTACGACAGGGGGCGGAAACTATGGCTACACCTTC	CASTTGGGNYGYTF	TRBD1	.	TRBV7-9	TRBJ1-2
TGTGCCAGCAGCCAGCAGGGTAGGGACTATGGCTACACCTTC	CASSQQGRDYGYTF	.	few	TRBV14	TRBJ1-2